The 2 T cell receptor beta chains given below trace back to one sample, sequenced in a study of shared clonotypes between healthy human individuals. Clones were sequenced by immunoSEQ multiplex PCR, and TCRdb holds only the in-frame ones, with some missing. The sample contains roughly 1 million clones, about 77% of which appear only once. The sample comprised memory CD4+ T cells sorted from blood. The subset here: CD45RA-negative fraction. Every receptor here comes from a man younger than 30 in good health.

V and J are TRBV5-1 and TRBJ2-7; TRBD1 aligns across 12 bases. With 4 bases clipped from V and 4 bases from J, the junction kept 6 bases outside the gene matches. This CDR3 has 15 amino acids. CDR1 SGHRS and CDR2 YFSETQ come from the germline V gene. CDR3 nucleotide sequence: TGCGCCAGCAGCGTAGGGACAGGGGGCATGTACGAGCAGTACTTC. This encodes CASSVGTGGMYEQYF.

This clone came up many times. The CDR3 DNA is TGTGCCGGGGGGAGGGACAGCGGCCTCAATCAGCCCCAGCATTTT. It yields the protein CAGGRDSGLNQPQHF. This rearrangement joins TRBV6-1 to TRBJ1-5; 7 bases map to TRBD1. The length of the CDR3 is 15 residues. The V and J ends lost 11 bases and 3 bases, in that order; junction bases with no gene match: 13. Per germline, CDR1 MNHNS and CDR2 SASEGT.